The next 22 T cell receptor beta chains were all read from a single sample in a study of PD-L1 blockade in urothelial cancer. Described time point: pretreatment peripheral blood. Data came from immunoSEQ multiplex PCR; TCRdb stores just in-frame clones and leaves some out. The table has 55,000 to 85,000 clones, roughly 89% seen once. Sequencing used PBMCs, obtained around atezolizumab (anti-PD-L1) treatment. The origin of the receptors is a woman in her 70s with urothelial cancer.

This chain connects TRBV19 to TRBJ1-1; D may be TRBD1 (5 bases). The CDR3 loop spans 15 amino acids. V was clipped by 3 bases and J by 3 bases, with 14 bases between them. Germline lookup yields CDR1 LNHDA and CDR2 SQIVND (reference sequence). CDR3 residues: CASSISGVKDTEAFF. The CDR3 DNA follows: TGTGCCAGTAGTATTTCGGGGGTCAAGGACACTGAAGCTTTCTTT.

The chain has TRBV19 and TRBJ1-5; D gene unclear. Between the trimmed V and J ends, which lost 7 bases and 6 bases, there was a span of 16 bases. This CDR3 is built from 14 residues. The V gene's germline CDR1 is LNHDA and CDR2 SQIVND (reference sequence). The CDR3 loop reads CASNPEGDGQPQHF. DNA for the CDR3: TGTGCCAGTAATCCCGAGGGAGACGGTCAGCCCCAGCATTTT.

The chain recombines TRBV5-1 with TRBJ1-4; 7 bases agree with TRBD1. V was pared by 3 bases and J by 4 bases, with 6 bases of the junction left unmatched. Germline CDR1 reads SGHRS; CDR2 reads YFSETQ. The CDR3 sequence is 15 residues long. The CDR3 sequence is CASSSGTVRNEKLFF. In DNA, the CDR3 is TGCGCCAGCAGCTCTGGGACAGTGCGTAATGAAAAACTGTTTTTT.

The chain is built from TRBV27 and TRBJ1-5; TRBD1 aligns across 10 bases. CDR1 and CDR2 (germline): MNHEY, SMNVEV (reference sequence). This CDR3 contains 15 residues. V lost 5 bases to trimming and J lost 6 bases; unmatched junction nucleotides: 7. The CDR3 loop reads CASSPVGDRGQPQHF. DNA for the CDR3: TGTGCCAGCAGTCCTGTAGGGGACAGGGGTCAGCCCCAGCATTTT.

The CDR3 loop reads CAWRGQGLDTGELFF. CDR3 DNA sequence: TGTGCCTGGAGAGGACAGGGCCTGGACACCGGGGAGCTGTTTTTT. The chain uses TRBV30 and TRBJ2-2; TRBD1 matches at 8 bases. Unmatched junction bases numbered 6, after V lost 3 bases and J lost 3 bases. Germline V lookup: CDR1 GTSNPN, CDR2 SVGIG (reference sequence). The CDR3 totals 15 residues.

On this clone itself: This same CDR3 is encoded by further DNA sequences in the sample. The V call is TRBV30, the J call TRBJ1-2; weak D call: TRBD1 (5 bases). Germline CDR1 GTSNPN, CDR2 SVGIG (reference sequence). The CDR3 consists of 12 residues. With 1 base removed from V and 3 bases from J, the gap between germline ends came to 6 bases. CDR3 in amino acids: CAWSGGDYGYTF. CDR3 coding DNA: TGTGCCTGGAGTGGGGGGGACTATGGCTACACCTTC. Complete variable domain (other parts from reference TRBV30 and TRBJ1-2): SQTIHQWPATLVQPVGSPLSLECTVEGTSNPNLYWYRQAAGRGLQLLFYSVGIGQISSEVPQNLSASRPQDRQFILSSKKLLLSDSGFYLCAWSGGDYGYTFGSGTRLTVV.

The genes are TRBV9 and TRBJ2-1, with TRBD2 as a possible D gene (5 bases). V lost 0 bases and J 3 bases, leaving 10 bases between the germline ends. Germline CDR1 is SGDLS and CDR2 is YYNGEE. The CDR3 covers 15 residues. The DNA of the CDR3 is TGTGCCAGCAGCGTAGTTAGCGTGGACTACAATGAGCAGTTCTTC. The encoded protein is CASSVVSVDYNEQFF.

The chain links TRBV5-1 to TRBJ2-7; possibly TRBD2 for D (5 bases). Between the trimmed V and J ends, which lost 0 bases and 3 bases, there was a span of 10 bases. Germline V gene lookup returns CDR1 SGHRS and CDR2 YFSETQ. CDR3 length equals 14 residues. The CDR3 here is CASSLGRGDYEQYF. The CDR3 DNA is TGCGCCAGCAGCTTGGGCCGGGGAGACTACGAGCAGTACTTC.

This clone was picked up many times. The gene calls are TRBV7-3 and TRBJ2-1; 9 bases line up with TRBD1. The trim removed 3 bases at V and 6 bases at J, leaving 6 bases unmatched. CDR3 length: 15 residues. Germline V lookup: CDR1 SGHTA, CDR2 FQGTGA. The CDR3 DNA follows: TGTGCCAGCAGCTTCCCGACAGGGGGTAGCAATGAGCAGTTCTTC. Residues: CASSFPTGGSNEQFF.

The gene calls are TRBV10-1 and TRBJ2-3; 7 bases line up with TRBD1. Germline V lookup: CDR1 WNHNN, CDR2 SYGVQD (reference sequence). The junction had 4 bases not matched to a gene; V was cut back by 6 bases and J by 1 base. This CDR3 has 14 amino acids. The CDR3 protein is CASSRDSRTDTQYF. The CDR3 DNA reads TGCGCCAGCAGCCGGGACAGCCGCACAGATACGCAGTATTTT.

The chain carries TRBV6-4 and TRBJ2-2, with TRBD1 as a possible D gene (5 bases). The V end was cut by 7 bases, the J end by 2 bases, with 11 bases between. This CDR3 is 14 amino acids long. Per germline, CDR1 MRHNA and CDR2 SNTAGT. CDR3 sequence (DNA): TGTGCCAGCAAAGAAGGGGCCAACACCGGGGAGCTGTTTTTT. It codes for CASKEGANTGELFF.

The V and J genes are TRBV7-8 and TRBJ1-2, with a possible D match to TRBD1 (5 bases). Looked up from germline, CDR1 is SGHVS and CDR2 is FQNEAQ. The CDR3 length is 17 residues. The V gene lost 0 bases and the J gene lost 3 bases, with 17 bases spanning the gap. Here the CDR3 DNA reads TGTGCCAGCAGCTTAGCGAGATATTTTGGGGCTGACTATGGCTACACCTTC. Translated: CASSLARYFGADYGYTF.

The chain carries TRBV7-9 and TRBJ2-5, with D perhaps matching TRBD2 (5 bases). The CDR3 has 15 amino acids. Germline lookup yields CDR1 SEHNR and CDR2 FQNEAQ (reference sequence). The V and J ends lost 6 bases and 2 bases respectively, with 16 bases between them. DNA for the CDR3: TGTGCCAGCAGTCTCAGACGGGGAACTCAAGAGACCCAGTACTTC. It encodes CASSLRRGTQETQYF.

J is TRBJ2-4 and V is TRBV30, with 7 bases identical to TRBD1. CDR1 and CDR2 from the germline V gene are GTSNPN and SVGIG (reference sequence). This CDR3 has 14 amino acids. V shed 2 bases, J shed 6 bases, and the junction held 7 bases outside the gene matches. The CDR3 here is CAWSSRTGRNIQYF. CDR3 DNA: TGTGCCTGGAGTTCCCGGACAGGTAGAAACATTCAGTACTTC.

The CDR3 DNA reads as TGTGCCAGCAGCTTAGCGAGGAGTTTTGAGCAGTTCTTC. It is translated as CASSLARSFEQFF. The V gene is TRBV7-8, the J gene TRBJ2-1; D is unclear. In germline, CDR1 is SGHVS, CDR2 FQNEAQ. The CDR3 is 13 residues long. The V gene lost 0 bases and the J gene lost 9 bases, with 9 bases spanning the gap.

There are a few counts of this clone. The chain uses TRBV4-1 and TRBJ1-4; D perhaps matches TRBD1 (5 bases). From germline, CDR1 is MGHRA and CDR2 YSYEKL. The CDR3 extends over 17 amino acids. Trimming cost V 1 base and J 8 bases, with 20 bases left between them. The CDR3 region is CASSQARGGESIEKLFF. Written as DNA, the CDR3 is TGCGCCAGCAGCCAAGCCCGAGGAGGGGAGTCTATCGAAAAACTGTTTTTT.

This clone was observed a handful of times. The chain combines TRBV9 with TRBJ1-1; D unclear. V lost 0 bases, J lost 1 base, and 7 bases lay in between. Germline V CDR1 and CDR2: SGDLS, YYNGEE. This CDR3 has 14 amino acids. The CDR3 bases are TGTGCCAGCAGCGTAGTGCACGGGAACACTGAAGCTTTCTTT. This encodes CASSVVHGNTEAFF.

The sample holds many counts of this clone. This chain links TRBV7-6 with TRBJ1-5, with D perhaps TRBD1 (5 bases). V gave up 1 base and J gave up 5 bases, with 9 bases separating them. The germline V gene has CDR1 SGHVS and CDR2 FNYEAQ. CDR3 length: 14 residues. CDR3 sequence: CASSLGQGDQPQHF. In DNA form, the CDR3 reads TGTGCCAGCAGCTTAGGCCAGGGCGATCAGCCCCAGCATTTT.

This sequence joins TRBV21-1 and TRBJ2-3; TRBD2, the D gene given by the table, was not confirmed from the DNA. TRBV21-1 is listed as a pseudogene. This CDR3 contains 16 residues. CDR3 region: CASSRKARNFTDTQYF. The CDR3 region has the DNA TGTGCCAGCAGCAGAAAAGCTAGAAATTTCACAGATACGCAGTATTTT.

The CDR3 region has the DNA TGCGCCAGCAGCCAAGTTGACAGGGGCCCTACTAACTATGGCTACACCTTC. Amino acids: CASSQVDRGPTNYGYTF. The chain recombines TRBV4-3 with TRBJ1-2; 8 bases line up with TRBD1. V lost 1 base and J lost 0; bases outside the gene matches: 7. CDR1 LGHNA and CDR2 YSLEER come from the germline V gene. This CDR3 has 17 amino acids.

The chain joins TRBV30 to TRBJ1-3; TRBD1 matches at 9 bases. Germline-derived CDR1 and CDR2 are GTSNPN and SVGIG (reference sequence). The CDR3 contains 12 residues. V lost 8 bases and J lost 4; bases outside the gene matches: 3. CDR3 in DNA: TGTGCCGGACAGGGGAAAGGAAACACCATATATTTT. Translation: CAGQGKGNTIYF.

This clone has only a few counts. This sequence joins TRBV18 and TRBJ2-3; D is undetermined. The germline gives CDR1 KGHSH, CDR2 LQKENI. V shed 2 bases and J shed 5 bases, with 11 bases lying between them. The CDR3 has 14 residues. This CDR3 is CASSPISAQDTQYF. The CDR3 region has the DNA TGTGCCAGCTCACCAATAAGCGCGCAAGATACGCAGTATTTT.